This T cell receptor (beta chain) was documented in a study of neurological immune-mediated disorders. Whole-study results and caveats: Phylogenetic grouping put 18 of 34 multiple sclerosis patients' repertoires into one related-CDR3 cluster, a possible signature.

There are many counts of this clonotype. Its specificity is unknown. As for time point: longitudinal time-point 3. The cDNA came from 5'RACE with 10-nucleotide random UMIs. Using its own MiXCR run on the 5' RACE reads, TCRdb lists one record per CDR3 protein. The data show tens of thousands of distinct CDR3 sequences, with about 4% seen just once and approximately 5.8% held by the top ten. The CDR3 is 15 amino acids. Germline V gives CDR1 SGDLS, CDR2 YYNGEE. V was pared by 4 bases and J by 6 bases, with 17 bases between. Sequenced: PBMCs. This TCR was recovered from a woman aged 60-75 years with multiple sclerosis. The chain recombines TRBV9 with TRBJ1-5, with no clear D. The CDR3 sequence is CASSPSGGRSQPQHF. CDR3 nucleotides: TGTGCCAGCAGCCCCTCAGGAGGGCGCAGTCAGCCCCAGCATTTT.